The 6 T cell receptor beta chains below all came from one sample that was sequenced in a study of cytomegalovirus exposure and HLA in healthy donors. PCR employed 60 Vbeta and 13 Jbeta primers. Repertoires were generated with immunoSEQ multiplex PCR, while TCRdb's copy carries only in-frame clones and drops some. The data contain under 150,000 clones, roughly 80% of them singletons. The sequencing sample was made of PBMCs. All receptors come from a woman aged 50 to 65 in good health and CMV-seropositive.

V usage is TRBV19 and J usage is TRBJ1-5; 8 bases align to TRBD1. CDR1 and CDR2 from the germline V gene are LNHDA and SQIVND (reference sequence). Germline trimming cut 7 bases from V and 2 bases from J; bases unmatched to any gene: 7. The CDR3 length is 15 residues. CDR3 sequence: CASNDRGRGNQPQHF. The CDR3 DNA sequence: TGTGCCAGTAATGACAGGGGAAGGGGCAATCAGCCCCAGCATTTT.

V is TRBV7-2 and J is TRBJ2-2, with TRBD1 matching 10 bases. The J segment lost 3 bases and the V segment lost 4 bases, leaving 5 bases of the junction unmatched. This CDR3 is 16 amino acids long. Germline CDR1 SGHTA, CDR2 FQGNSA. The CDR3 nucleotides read TGTGCCAGCAGCTCACGACAGGGGGCAGACACCGGGGAGCTGTTTTTT. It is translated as CASSSRQGADTGELFF.

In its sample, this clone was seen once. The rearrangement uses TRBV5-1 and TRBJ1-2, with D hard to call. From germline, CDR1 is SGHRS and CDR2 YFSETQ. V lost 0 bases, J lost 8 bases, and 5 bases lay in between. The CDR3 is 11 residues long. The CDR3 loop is CASSLGEGYTF. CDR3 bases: TGCGCCAGCAGCTTGGGTGAGGGCTACACCTTC.

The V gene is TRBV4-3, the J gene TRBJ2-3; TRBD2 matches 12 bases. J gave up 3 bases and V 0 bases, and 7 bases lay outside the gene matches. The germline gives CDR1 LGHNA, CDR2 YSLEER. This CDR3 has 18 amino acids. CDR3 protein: CASSQDGLAGGRTDTQYF. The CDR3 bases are TGCGCCAGCAGCCAAGATGGCCTAGCGGGGGGGCGGACAGATACGCAGTATTTT.

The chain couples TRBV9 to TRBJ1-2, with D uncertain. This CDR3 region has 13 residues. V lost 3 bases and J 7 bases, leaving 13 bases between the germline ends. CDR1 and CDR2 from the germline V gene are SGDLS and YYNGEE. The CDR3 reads CASSAPNAGGYTF. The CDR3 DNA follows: TGTGCCAGCAGCGCCCCTAATGCGGGTGGCTACACCTTC.

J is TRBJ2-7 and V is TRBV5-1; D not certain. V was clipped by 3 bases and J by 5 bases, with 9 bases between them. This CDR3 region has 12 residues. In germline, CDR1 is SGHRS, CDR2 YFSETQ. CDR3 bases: TGCGCCAGCAGCTCCGACCGGGACGAGCAGTACTTC. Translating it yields CASSSDRDEQYF.